Given below is one T cell receptor beta chain in context. Its antigen is unidentified. The study ran its PCR with 60 Vbeta and 13 Jbeta primers. Produced via immunoSEQ multiplex PCR; TCRdb's table is partial and in-frame only. The top ten hold approximately 6.5% of the sample, which has 150,000 to 200,000 clones, roughly 88% seen once. The record originates from a study of cytomegalovirus exposure and HLA in healthy donors. Overall study results and limits: Researchers catalogued about 150 TCR beta chains as cytomegalovirus-associated. In a later analysis, a missense DCLRE1C variant was linked to TCR beta V- and J-gene trimming. The later analysis indicated that the majority of CMV-associated TCR beta chains appeared HLA-restricted.

The CDR3 consists of 15 residues. V shed 4 bases, J shed 4 bases, and the junction held 8 bases outside the gene matches. Germline V CDR1 and CDR2: SNHLY, FYNNEI. The rearrangement uses TRBV2 and TRBJ2-5; 8 bases line up with TRBD1. Sample: PBMCs. The clonotype comes from a man in his fifties or sixties in good health and CMV-seropositive. The CDR3 DNA sequence: TGTGCCAGCAGTGTATGGACAGGGTCGTCAGAGACCCAGTACTTC. It is translated as CASSVWTGSSETQYF.